This passage covers 3 T cell receptor beta chains from one sample sequenced in a study of identical twins. In TCRdb, the 5' RACE reads were re-called with MiXCR into one record per CDR3 protein. The table includes approximately 680,000 distinct CDR3 sequences, around 7.4% detected once. This same sample was also taken into another study, of yellow fever vaccine responses in identical twins.

Sequencing input: PBMCs. The receptors come from a woman younger than 30 in good health.

Many counts were recorded for this clonotype. The chain employs TRBV5-1 and TRBJ2-1; maybe TRBD1 (7 bases). V dropped 5 bases and J dropped 1 base, with 19 bases sitting between them. The CDR3 is 17 amino acids. Germline-derived CDR1 and CDR2 are SGHRS and YFSETQ. DNA of the CDR3: TGCGCCAGCAGGCGGGACAGAACTAGCAGATCCTACAATGAGCAGTTCTTC. Translating it yields CASRRDRTSRSYNEQFF.

The rearrangement joins TRBV11-1 to TRBJ2-7; TRBD2 might be the D (7 bases). This CDR3 spans 15 amino acids. V was trimmed by 5 bases and J by 3 bases, leaving 17 bases between them. Germline CDR1 SGHAT, CDR2 FQDESV (reference sequence). CDR3 amino acids: CASSQGRGSHYEQYF. As DNA, the CDR3 is TGTGCCAGCAGCCAGGGGAGGGGCAGTCACTACGAGCAGTACTTC.

This chain connects TRBV7-9 to TRBJ2-5; 10 nucleotides match TRBD2. CDR1 and CDR2 (germline): SEHNR, FQNEAQ (reference sequence). V dropped 6 bases and J dropped 4; count of bases not matched to a gene: 11. The CDR3 is 16 amino acids. CDR3 bases: TGTGCCAGCAGTTACAGCACGGGACTAGCGAGAGAGACCCAGTACTTC. It is translated as CASSYSTGLARETQYF.